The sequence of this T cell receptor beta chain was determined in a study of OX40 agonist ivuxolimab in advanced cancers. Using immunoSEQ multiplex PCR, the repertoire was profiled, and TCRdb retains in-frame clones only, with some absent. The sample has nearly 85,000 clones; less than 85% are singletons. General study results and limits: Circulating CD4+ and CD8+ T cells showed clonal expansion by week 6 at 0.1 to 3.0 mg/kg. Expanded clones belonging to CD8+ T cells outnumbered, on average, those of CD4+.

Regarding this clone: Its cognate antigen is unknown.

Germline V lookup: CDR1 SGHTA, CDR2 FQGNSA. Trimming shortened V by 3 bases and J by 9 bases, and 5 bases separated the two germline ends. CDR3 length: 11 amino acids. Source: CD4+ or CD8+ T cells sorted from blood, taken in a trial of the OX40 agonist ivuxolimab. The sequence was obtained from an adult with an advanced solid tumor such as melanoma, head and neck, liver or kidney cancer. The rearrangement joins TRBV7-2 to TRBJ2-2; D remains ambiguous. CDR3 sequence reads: CASSFQRELFF. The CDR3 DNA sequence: TGTGCCAGCAGCTTCCAGAGGGAGCTGTTTTTT.